Below, one T cell receptor (beta chain) is given with its context. Its specificity is not known. The CDR3 length is 14 residues. Trimming cost V 0 bases and J 7 bases, with 7 bases left between them. Germline loops: CDR1 MDHEN, CDR2 SYDVKM. These data come from a study of cytomegalovirus exposure and HLA in healthy donors. PCR involved 60 Vbeta and 13 Jbeta primers. Assay used: immunoSEQ multiplex PCR; TCRdb lists only in-frame clones, some missing. The sample has about 110,000 clones; about 71% are singletons. Whole-study results and caveats: It is likely that the observed cluster of highly shared sequence variants was a sequencing artifact. Later, an analysis showed that TCR beta chains associated with HLA were more clonally expanded than others that were equally common. Reported results showed that the classifier diagnosed cytomegalovirus status with high specificity and sensitivity. A link between a missense DCLRE1C variant and TCR beta V- and J-gene trimming emerged from a later analysis.

The chain links TRBV28 to TRBJ1-6, with D tentatively TRBD1 (5 bases). This receptor was obtained from a boy younger than 18 in good health and CMV-seronegative. The specimen was PBMCs. The CDR3 sequence is CASSLWDKNSPLHF. The CDR3 DNA reads as TGTGCCAGCAGTTTATGGGACAAAAATTCACCCCTCCACTTT.